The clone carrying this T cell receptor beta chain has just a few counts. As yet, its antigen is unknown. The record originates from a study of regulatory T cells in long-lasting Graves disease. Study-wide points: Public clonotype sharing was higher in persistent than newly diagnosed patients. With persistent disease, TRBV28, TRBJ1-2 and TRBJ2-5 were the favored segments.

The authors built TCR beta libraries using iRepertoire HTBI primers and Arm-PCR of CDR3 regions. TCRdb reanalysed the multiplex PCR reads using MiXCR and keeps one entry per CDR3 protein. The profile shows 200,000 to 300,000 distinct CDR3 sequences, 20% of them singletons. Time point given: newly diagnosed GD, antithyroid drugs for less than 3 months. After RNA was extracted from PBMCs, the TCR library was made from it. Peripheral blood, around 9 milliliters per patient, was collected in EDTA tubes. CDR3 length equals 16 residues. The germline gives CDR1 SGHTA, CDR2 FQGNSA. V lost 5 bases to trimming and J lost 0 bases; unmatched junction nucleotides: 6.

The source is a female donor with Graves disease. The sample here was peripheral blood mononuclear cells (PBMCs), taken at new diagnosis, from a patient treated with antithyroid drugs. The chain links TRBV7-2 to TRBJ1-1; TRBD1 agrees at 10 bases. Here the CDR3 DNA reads TGTGCCAGCAGCCTTACCGGGACAGGGGTGAACACTGAAGCTTTCTTT. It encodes CASSLTGTGVNTEAFF.